The source of this T cell receptor beta chain is a study of CD8 T cells in ankylosing spondylitis. Findings and caveats of the study: For ankylosing spondylitis blood, a TCR beta motif of about eight highly homologous variants appeared characteristic.

Quantitative 5'-RACE was performed with molecular barcodes, and it yielded the TCR beta libraries. A single record per CDR3 protein comes from TCRdb applying MiXCR to the 5' RACE reads. This table has about 35,000 distinct CDR3 sequences, approximately 3% appearing once. This clonotype was counted at least ten times. The antigen remains unidentified. The specimen was blood, either unsorted or a sorted T cell fraction (not recorded which). This receptor was obtained from a male donor with ankylosing spondylitis or in good health (not recorded which).

The CDR3 bases are TGTGCCAGCAGCGTAGGAGGGACTCCTGGCACAGATACGCAGTATTTT. The encoded protein is CASSVGGTPGTDTQYF. The chain couples TRBV9 to TRBJ2-3, with a tentative D call TRBD2 (6 bases). The V end lost 0 bases, the J end lost 1 base, and 12 bases lay between the germline ends. Germline values: CDR1 SGDLS, CDR2 YYNGEE. CDR3 length: 16 residues.